The 13 T cell receptor beta chains below all came from one sample that was sequenced in a study of a mutant IDH1 vaccine in newly diagnosed glioma. No antigens are known for them. TCRdb keeps only in-frame clones here, not all; method: immunoSEQ multiplex PCR. Altogether some 62,000 clones are present, roughly four fifths being singletons, with the ten largest covering about 4%. The time point: week 47, end of study. Doses of 300 ug of mutant IDH1 20-mer peptide were given with topical imiquimod. Sample: PBMCs, taken from a glioma patient whose treatment included an IDH1 peptide vaccine. Every receptor here comes from a man younger than 40 with glioma.

V and J are TRBV5-1 and TRBJ1-2; D is ambiguous. Germline V gene sequence: CDR1 SGHRS, CDR2 YFSETQ. V dropped 0 bases and J dropped 5 bases, with 11 bases sitting between them. The CDR3 spans 14 residues. The DNA for the CDR3 is TGCGCCAGCAGCTTGGTGGGAGGAGGATATGGCTACACCTTC. This gives the protein CASSLVGGGYGYTF.

This chain links TRBV7-6 with TRBJ2-2; perhaps TRBD2 as D (5 bases). Germline V gene data show CDR1 as SGHVS and CDR2 as FNYEAQ. There are 13 residues in the CDR3. V was pared by 1 base and J by 9 bases, with 9 bases between. Written as DNA, the CDR3 is TGTGCCAGCAGCTTAGAGAGGGATCGGGAGCTGTTTTTT. Amino acid sequence: CASSLERDRELFF.

The chain recombines TRBV25-1 with TRBJ2-5, with TRBD1 as a possible D gene (5 bases). Trimming stripped 3 bases from V and 5 bases from J, with 7 bases between. CDR3 size: 12 residues. Germline values: CDR1 MGHDK, CDR2 SYGVNS. Here the CDR3 reads CASSDKGETQYF. The CDR3 DNA reads TGTGCCAGCAGTGATAAGGGGGAGACCCAGTACTTC.

V gene TRBV4-1 combines with J gene TRBJ1-1; maybe TRBD1 (5 bases). The CDR3 spans 16 residues. Germline V gene data show CDR1 as MGHRA and CDR2 as YSYEKL. Trimming left V 3 bases short and J 0 bases short, with 14 bases between. The CDR3 is CASSHPGGGMNTEAFF. The CDR3 DNA sequence: TGCGCCAGCAGCCATCCGGGTGGGGGGATGAACACTGAAGCTTTCTTT.

This clone was seen a single time. The rearrangement uses TRBV27 and TRBJ1-2; 9 bases are a match to TRBD1. CDR1 is MNHEY, CDR2 SMNVEV, per germline (reference sequence). The CDR3 consists of 16 residues. V was clipped by 1 base and J by 1 base; unmatched bases: 4. The chain's CDR3 is CASSLLTGGRNYGYTF. The CDR3 region has the DNA TGTGCCAGCAGTTTATTGACAGGGGGTCGTAACTATGGCTACACCTTC.

Turning to this clone: Other DNA sequences from this sample encode an identical CDR3 as well. This chain connects TRBV13 to TRBJ1-1; the match to TRBD1 covers 7 bases. The J segment lost 3 bases and the V segment lost 5 bases, leaving 9 bases of the junction unmatched. Germline V gene sequence: CDR1 PRHDT, CDR2 FYEKMQ (reference sequence). This CDR3 is built from 15 residues. This CDR3 is CASSLRTGGHTEAFF. CDR3 nucleotides: TGTGCCAGCAGCCTAAGGACAGGCGGGCACACTGAAGCTTTCTTT.

The genes are TRBV5-6 and TRBJ2-7, with TRBD2 as a possible D gene (5 bases). Germline-derived CDR1 and CDR2 are SGHDT and YYEEEE. This CDR3 has 17 residues. Between the trimmed V and J ends, which lost 3 bases and 0 bases, there was a span of 19 bases. CDR3 amino acids: CASSSEEKTYYSYEQYF. CDR3 in DNA: TGTGCCAGCAGCTCGGAGGAGAAAACCTACTACTCCTACGAGCAGTACTTC.

The chain joins TRBV5-4 to TRBJ1-1; D not resolved. V lost 4 bases, J lost 5 bases, and 15 bases lay in between. The germline V gene has CDR1 SGHNT and CDR2 YYREEE (reference sequence). This CDR3 spans 14 amino acids. The CDR3 loop reads CASSRTTRETEAFF. The CDR3 DNA reads as TGTGCCAGCAGCCGAACAACGAGGGAGACTGAAGCTTTCTTT.

The rearrangement links TRBV4-2 to TRBJ2-6; no clear D gene. V shed 3 bases and J shed 1 base, with 13 bases lying between them. Germline V gene lookup returns CDR1 LGHNA and CDR2 YNFKEQ. The CDR3 sequence is 17 residues long. This chain's CDR3 is CASSQETRMSGANVLTF. The CDR3 DNA follows: TGTGCCAGCAGCCAGGAAACCAGGATGTCTGGGGCCAACGTCCTGACTTTC.

The genes are TRBV6-1 and TRBJ2-7; 9 nucleotides line up with TRBD1. The CDR3 consists of 14 residues. Germline-derived CDR1 and CDR2 are MNHNS and SASEGT. Trimming removed 4 bases from V and 3 bases from J; junction bases left unmatched: 4. CDR3 region: CASSADRGVYEQYF. CDR3 DNA sequence: TGTGCCAGCAGTGCCGACAGGGGGGTCTACGAGCAGTACTTC.

This clone was recorded a few times. CDR3 residues: CASSSSRDRGNPRAFF. The CDR3, as DNA: TGTGCCAGCAGTTCAAGTCGGGACAGGGGGAATCCACGAGCTTTCTTT. V usage is TRBV28 and J usage is TRBJ1-1; 11 nucleotides agree with TRBD1. Germline CDR1 reads MDHEN; CDR2 reads SYDVKM. The CDR3 spans 16 residues. V was clipped by 4 bases and J by 10 bases; unmatched bases: 14. The full variable domain, with the rest looked up from reference TRBV28 and TRBJ1-1, is DVKVTQSSRYLVKRTGEKVFLECVQDMDHENMFWYRQDPGLGLRLIYFSYDVKMKEKGDIPEGYSVSREKKERFSLILESASTNQTSMYLCASSSSRDRGNPRAFFGQGTRLTVV.

The CDR3 nucleotides read TGTGCCAGCAGCGCCCCCCCCGGGAAAGGTTCCTATGGCTACACCTTC. Protein product: CASSAPPGKGSYGYTF. The chain carries TRBV5-6 and TRBJ1-2, with D hard to call. Trimming shortened V by 4 bases and J by 4 bases, and 20 bases separated the two germline ends. The CDR3 totals 16 residues. Germline CDR1 SGHDT, CDR2 YYEEEE.

The chain employs TRBV27 and TRBJ2-3; 11 bases agree with TRBD1. CDR1 is MNHEY, CDR2 SMNVEV, per germline (reference sequence). The CDR3 contains 15 residues. Trimming took 7 bases from V and 8 from J; bases not matched to a gene: 11. The CDR3 sequence is CASTGQGAKGGTQYF. The CDR3 nucleotides are TGTGCCAGCACCGGACAGGGGGCTAAGGGGGGTACGCAGTATTTT.